Listed below are T cell receptor beta chains from one sample, sequenced in a study of T cells in Graves' hyperthyroidism and ophthalmopathy. MiXCR, applied by TCRdb to the multiplex PCR reads, yields one record per CDR3 protein. Among around 700,000 distinct CDR3 sequences listed, about 35% were seen once. Sequencing was carried out using blood. The receptors here all came from a woman aged 40 to 55 with Graves' hyperthyroidism. CDR3s leave out the opening cysteine and the closing phenylalanine or tryptophan. The order of the fields is V gene, J gene, CDR3 protein.

>TRBV11-2|TRBJ2-1
ASSPRGQSSYNEQF
>TRBV9|TRBJ1-3
ASSPLGGRTGNTIY
>TRBV10-3|TRBJ1-4
AISDGDRLIREKLF
>TRBV7-2|TRBJ2-5
ASSLGFVGAETQY
>TRBV9|TRBJ1-1
ASSLRVLATEAF
>TRBV6-1|TRBJ2-5
ASSMDREETQY
>TRBV5-4|TRBJ2-6
ASKAPGPLRGANVLT
>TRBV20-1|TRBJ1-2
SAKQGADGYT
>TRBV14|NA
ASSRRTGALGEQF
>TRBV7-4|TRBJ2-7
ASSLESGGAYEQY
>TRBV6-5|TRBJ1-1
ASSPRSGQGATRAF